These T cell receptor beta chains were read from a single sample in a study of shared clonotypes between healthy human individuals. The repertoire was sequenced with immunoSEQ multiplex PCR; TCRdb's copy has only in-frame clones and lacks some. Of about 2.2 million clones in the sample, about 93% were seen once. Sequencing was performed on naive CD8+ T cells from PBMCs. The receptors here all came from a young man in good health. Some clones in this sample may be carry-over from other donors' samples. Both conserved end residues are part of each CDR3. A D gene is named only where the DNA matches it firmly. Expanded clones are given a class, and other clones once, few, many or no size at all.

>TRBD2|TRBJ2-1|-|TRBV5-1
TGCGCCAGCAGCTTGTCTGCGGGAGGGCCGATTCTTTACAATGAGCAGTTCTTC
CASSLSAGGPILYNEQFF
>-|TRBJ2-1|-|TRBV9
TGTGCCAGCAGCGTAGGGGGTTTAGGTGAGCAGTTCTTC
CASSVGGLGEQFF
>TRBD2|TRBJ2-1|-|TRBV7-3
TGTGCCAGCAGCTCGTTGACTAGCGGGGGAGACAATGAGCAGTTCTTC
CASSSLTSGGDNEQFF
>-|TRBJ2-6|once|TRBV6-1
TGTGCCAGCAGTGAAGTTTGGGGAATCGGGGCCAACGTCCTGACTTTC
CASSEVWGIGANVLTF
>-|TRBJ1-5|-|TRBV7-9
TGTGCCAGCAGCTCCCAGAACCAAAGCGGTATCCAGCATTTT
CASSSQNQSGIQHF
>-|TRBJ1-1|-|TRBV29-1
TGCAGCCCACTCGTCCGGGAGGGGGTGAACACTGAAGCTTTCTTT
CSPLVREGVNTEAFF
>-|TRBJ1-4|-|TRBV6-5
TGTGCCAGCAGTCCAGACAGGAAAGAGGAAAAACTGTTTTTT
CASSPDRKEEKLFF
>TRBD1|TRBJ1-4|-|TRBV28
TGTGCCAGCAGTGCAAACAGGGGTAGTGAAAAACTGTTTTTT
CASSANRGSEKLFF
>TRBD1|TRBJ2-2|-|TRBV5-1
TGCGCCAGCAACCCGAGGGACAGGGGGCCGAACACCGGGGAGCTGTTTTTT
CASNPRDRGPNTGELFF
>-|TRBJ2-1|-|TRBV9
TGTGCCAGCAGCGCTCAACGCCTAGGTTATGAGCAGTTCTTC
CASSAQRLGYEQFF
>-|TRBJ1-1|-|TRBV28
TGTGCCAGCAGTTTATTAGGGCGGCCCATGAACACTGAAGCTTTCTTT
CASSLLGRPMNTEAFF
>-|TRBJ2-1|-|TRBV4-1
TGCGCCAGCAGCCAGGGTTTCGGGTCCGCCGTCTACAATGAGCAGTTCTTC
CASSQGFGSAVYNEQFF